The sequence of this TCR beta chain was determined in a study of blood T cells in healthy people across ages. About the study: Per two T cells, about one barcoded beta molecule was captured through template switching.

Germline CDR1 SGHVS, CDR2 FQNEAQ. V dropped 5 bases and J dropped 0; count of bases not matched to a gene: 16. This CDR3 comprises 18 residues. Study conclusions and caveats: Observed TCR beta diversity showed a strong correlation with the percentage of naive T cells as measured by flow cytometry. Long-lived donors had more naive CD4+ cells and higher diversity than aged donors. Total diversity from one million sequenced T cells was likely underestimated.

On this clonotype: Its antigen is still unknown.

A second PCR, run for roughly 7 to 12 cycles, used a sample-barcoded 5' primer plus a J-beta primer mix. TCRdb reprocessed the 5' RACE reads via MiXCR and lists one record per CDR3 protein. Among approximately 1.5 million distinct CDR3 sequences listed, roughly a third were seen once. Sequenced sample: blood. The source of this sequence is a woman aged 25 to 39 in good health. This chain connects TRBV7-8 to TRBJ2-7; TRBD1 aligns across 7 bases. This CDR3 is CASSPGVEGAINSYEQYF. DNA for the CDR3: TGTGCCAGCAGCCCAGGGGTAGAGGGGGCGATTAACTCCTACGAGCAGTACTTC.